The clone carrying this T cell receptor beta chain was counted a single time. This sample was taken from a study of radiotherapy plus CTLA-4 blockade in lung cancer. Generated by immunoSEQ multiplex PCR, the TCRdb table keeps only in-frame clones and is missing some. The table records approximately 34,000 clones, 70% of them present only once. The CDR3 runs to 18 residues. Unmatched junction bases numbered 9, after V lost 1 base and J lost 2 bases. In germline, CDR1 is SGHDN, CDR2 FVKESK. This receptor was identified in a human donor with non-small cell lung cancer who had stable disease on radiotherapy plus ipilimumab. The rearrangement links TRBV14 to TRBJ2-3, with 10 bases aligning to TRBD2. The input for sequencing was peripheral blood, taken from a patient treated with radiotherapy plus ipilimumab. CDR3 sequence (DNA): TGTGCCAGCAGCCAAGGGACTAGCGGACTCTCACTCACAGATACGCAGTATTTT. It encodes CASSQGTSGLSLTDTQYF.